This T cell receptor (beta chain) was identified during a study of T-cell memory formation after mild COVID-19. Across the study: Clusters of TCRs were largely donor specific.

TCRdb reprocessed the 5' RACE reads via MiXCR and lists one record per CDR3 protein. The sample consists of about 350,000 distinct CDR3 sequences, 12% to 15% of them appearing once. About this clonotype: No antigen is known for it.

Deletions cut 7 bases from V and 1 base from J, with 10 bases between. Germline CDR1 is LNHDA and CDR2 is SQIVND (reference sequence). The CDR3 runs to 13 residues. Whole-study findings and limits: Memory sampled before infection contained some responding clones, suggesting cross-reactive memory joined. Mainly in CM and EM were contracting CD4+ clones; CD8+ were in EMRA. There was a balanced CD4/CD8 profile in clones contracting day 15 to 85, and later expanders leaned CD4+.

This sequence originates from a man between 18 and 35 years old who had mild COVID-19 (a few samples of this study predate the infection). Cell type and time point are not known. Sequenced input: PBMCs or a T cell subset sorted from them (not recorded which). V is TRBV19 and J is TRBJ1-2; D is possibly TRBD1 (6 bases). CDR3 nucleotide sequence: TGTGCCAGTAACAGGGACCTTAACTATGGCTACACCTTC. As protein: CASNRDLNYGYTF.